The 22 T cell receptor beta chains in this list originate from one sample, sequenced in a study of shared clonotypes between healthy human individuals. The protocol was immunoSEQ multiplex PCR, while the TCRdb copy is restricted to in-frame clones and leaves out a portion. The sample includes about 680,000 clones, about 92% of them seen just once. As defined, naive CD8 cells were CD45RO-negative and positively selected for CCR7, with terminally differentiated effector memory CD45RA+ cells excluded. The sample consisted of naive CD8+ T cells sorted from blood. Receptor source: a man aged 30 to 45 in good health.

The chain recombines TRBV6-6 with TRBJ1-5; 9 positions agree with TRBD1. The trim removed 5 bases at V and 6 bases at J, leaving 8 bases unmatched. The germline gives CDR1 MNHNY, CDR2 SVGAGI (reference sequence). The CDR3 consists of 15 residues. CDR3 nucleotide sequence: TGTGCCAGCAGTCACTGGAGACAGGGGGTTCAGCCCCAGCATTTT. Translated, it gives CASSHWRQGVQPQHF.

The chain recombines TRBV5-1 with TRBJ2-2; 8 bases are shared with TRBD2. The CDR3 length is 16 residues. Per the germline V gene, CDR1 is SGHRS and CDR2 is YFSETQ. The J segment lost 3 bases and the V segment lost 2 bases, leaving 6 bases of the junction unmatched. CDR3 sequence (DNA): TGCGCCAGCAGCTTCAACGGGAGGGTTGACACCGGGGAGCTGTTTTTT. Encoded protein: CASSFNGRVDTGELFF.

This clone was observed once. The DNA of the CDR3 is TGTGCCAGCAGCATGACTAGCGGGAGCCCCTACAATGAGCAGTTCTTC. This codes for CASSMTSGSPYNEQFF. This sequence joins TRBV28 and TRBJ2-1, with 12 bases aligning to TRBD2. This CDR3 has 16 amino acids. V trimming: 6 bases; J trimming: 2 bases; junction bases outside the gene matches: 5. In germline, CDR1 is MDHEN, CDR2 SYDVKM.

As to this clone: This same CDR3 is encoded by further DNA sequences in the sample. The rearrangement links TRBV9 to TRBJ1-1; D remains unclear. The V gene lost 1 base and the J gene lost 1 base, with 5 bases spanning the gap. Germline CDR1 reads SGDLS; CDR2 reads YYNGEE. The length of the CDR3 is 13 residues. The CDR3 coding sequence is TGTGCCAGCAGCGTATCAGGGAACACTGAAGCTTTCTTT. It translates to CASSVSGNTEAFF.

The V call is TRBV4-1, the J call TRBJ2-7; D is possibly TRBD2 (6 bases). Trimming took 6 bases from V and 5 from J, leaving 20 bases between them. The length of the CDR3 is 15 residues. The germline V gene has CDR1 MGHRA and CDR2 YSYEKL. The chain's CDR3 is CASREGLSGFHEQYF. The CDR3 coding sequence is TGCGCCAGCAGGGAGGGACTCTCCGGCTTCCACGAGCAGTACTTC.

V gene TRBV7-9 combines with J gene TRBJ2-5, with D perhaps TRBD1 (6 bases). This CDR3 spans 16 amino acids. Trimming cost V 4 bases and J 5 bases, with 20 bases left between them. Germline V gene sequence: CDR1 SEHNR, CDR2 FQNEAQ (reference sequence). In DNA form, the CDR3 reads TGTGCCAGCAGCTCCCAGGGGCGGGCGGAGTATGAGACCCAGTACTTC. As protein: CASSSQGRAEYETQYF.

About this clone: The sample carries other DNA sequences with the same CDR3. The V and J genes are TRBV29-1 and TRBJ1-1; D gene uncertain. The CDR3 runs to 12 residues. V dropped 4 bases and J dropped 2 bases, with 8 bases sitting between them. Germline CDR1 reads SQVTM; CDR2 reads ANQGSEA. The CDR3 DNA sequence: TGCAGCGTTGTCCCCGGTAACACTGAAGCTTTCTTT. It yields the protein CSVVPGNTEAFF.

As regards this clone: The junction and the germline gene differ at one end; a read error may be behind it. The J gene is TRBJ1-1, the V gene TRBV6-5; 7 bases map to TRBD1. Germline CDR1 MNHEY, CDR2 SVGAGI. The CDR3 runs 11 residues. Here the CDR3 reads CASSYQGQSLF. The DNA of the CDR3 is TGTGCCAGCAGTTACCAGGGACAGAGTCTCTTT.

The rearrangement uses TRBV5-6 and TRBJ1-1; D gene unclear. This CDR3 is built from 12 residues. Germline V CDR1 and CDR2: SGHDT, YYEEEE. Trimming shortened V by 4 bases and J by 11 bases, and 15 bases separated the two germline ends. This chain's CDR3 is CASSPAGSGAFF. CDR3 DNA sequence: TGTGCCAGCAGCCCGGCGGGGTCCGGGGCTTTCTTT.

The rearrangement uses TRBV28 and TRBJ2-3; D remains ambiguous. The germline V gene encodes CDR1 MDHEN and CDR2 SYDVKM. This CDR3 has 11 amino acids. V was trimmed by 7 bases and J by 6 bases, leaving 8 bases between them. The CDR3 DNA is TGTGCCAGCACCCTGGGGGATACGCAGTATTTT. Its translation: CASTLGDTQYF.

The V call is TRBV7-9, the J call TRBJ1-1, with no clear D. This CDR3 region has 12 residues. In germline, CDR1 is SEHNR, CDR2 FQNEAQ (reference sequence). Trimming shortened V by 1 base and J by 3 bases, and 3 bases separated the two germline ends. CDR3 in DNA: TGTGCCAGCAGCTTAGACCACACTGAAGCTTTCTTT. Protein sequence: CASSLDHTEAFF.

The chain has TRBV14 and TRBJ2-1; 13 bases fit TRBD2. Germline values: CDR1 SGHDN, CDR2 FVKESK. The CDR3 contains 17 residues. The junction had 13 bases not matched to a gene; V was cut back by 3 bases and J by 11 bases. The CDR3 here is CASSHTSGRAIGDKQFF. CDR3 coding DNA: TGTGCCAGCAGCCACACTAGCGGGAGGGCCATTGGCGACAAGCAGTTCTTC.

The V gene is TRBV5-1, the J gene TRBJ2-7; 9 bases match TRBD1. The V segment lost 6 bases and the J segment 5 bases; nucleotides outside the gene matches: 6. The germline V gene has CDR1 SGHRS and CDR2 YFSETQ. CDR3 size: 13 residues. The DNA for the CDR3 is TGCGCCAGCAAGACAGGGGGTACCCACGAGCAGTACTTC. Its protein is CASKTGGTHEQYF.

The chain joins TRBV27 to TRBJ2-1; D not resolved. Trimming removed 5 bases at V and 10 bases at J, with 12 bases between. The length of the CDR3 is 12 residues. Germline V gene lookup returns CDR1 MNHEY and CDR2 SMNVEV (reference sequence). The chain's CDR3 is CASSTTVFEQFF. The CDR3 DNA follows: TGTGCCAGCAGTACGACTGTTTTCGAGCAGTTCTTC.

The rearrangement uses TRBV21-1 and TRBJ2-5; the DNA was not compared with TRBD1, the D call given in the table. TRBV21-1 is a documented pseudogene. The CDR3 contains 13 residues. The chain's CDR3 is CASSGTQKETQYF. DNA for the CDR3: TGTGCCAGCAGCGGGACACAGAAAGAGACCCAGTACTTC.

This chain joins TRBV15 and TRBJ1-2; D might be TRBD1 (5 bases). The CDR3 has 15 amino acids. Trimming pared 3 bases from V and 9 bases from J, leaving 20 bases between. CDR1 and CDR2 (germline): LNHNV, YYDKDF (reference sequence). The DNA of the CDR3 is TGTGCCACCAGCAGTTTTAATAGACCTCAGGGAAGCTACACCTTC. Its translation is CATSSFNRPQGSYTF.

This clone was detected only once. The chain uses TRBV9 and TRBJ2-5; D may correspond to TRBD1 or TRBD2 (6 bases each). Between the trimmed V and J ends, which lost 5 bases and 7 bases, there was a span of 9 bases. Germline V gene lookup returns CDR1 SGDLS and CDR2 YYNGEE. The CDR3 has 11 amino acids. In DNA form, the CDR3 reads TGTGCCAGCAGTGAGGGGGGGACCCAGTACTTC. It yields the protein CASSEGGTQYF.

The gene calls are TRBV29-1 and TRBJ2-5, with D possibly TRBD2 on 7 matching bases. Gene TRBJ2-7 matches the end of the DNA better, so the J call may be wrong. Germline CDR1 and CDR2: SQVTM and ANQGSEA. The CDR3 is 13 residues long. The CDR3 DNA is TGCAGCGTCGGGGGAGGGGGACCCTACGAGCAGTACTTC. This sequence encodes CSVGGGGPYEQYF.

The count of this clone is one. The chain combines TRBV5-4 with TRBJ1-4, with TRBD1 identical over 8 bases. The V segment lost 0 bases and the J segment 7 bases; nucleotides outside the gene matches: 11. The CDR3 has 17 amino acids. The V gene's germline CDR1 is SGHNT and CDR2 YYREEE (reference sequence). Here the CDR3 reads CASSLVPGQAPGEKLFF. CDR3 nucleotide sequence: TGTGCCAGCAGCTTGGTTCCGGGACAGGCGCCGGGTGAAAAACTGTTTTTT. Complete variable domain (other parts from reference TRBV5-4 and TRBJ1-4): ETGVTQSPTHLIKTRGQQVTLRCSSQSGHNTVSWYQQALGQGPQFIFQYYREEENGRGNFPPRFSGLQFPNYSSELNVNALELDDSALYLCASSLVPGQAPGEKLFFGSGTQLSVL.

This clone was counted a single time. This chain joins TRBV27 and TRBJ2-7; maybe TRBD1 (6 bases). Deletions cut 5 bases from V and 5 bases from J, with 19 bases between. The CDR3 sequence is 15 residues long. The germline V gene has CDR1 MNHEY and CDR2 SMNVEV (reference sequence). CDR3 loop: CASSTRTAESHEQYF. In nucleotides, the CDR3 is TGTGCCAGCAGTACCCGGACAGCTGAATCCCACGAGCAGTACTTC.

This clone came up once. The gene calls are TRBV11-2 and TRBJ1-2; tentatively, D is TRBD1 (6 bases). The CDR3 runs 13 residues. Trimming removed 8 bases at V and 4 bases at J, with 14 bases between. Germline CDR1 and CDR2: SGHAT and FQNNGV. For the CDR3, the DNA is TGTGCCAGCTGCGGGGGGCCGGTCTATGGCTACACCTTC. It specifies CASCGGPVYGYTF. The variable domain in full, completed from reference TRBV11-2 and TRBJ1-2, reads EAGVAQSPRYKIIEKRQSVAFWCNPISGHATLYWYQQILGQGPKLLIQFQNNGVVDDSQLPKDRFSAERLKGVDSTLKIQPAKLEDSAVYLCASCGGPVYGYTFGSGTRLTVV.

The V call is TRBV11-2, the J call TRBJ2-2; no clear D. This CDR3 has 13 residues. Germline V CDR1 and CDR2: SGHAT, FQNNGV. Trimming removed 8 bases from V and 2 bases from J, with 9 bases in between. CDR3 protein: CASGDTNTGELFF. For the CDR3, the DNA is TGTGCCAGCGGTGACACCAACACCGGGGAGCTGTTTTTT.